The following is a TCR beta chain sequence with its context. As yet, its antigen is unknown. The record originates from a study of CD8 T cells in ankylosing spondylitis. The study's findings and limits: Within matched ankylosing spondylitis synovial fluid, disease-linked clones were reportedly significantly enriched. One TCR beta motif, made up of seven to nine highly homologous variants, appeared characteristic of ankylosing spondylitis blood. Disease-linked clones bore a CD8+ phenotype and were relatively rare in peripheral blood.

TCRdb reprocessed the 5' RACE reads via MiXCR and lists one record per CDR3 protein. This sample has 700,000 to 1,000,000 distinct CDR3 sequences, with about 10% found just once. Germline loops: CDR1 SGHVS, CDR2 FQNEAQ. The CDR3 totals 14 residues. V was shortened by 6 bases and J by 4 bases, with 16 bases between the two germline ends. The sequence was obtained from a male donor with ankylosing spondylitis. The chain combines TRBV7-8 with TRBJ2-7, with TRBD2 as a possible D gene (7 bases). Source material: blood, either unsorted or a sorted T cell fraction (not recorded which). The CDR3 spells CASSLYGGRYEQYF. The DNA of the CDR3 is TGTGCCAGCAGTCTTTACGGGGGGCGGTACGAGCAGTACTTC.